The text below deals with one TCR beta chain. What it recognizes is unknown. These data come from a study of T cell responses to AZD1222 COVID-19 vaccine. Study conclusions and caveats: The study identified only five or six AZD1222 recipients as seropositive at baseline. Spike-specific TCR breadth and depth grew following two AZD1222 doses.

The CDR3 contains 14 residues. V dropped 0 bases and J dropped 4 bases, with 7 bases sitting between them. Germline lookup yields CDR1 SGDLS and CDR2 YYNGEE. Repertoires were generated with immunoSEQ multiplex PCR, while TCRdb's copy carries only in-frame clones and drops some. Among 110,000 to 150,000 clones listed, about 90% were seen once. The source of this sequence is an adult who received the AZD1222 COVID-19 vaccine. The V and J genes are TRBV9 and TRBJ2-2; D is uncertain. The source material was peripheral blood, sampled 28 days after the second AZD1222 dose. DNA for the CDR3: TGTGCCAGCAGCGTAGGGGGTTTCACCGGGGAGCTGTTTTTT. As protein: CASSVGGFTGELFF. Using reference TRBV9 and TRBJ2-2 for the parts outside the CDR3, the full variable domain is DSGVTQTPKHLITATGQRVTLRCSPRSGDLSVYWYQQSLDQGLQFLIQYYNGEERAKGNILERFSAQQFPDLHSELNLSSLELGDSALYFCASSVGGFTGELFFGEGSRLTVL.